The present entry profiles one T cell receptor (beta chain) with its context. Trimming pared 9 bases from V and 2 bases from J, leaving 14 bases between. The CDR3 runs to 13 residues. CDR1 and CDR2 from the germline V gene are SGHAT and FQNNGV. The repertoire was sequenced with immunoSEQ multiplex PCR; TCRdb's copy has only in-frame clones and lacks some. This table has tens of thousands of clones, almost 90% appearing once. This entry comes from a study of blood T cell repertoires in COVID-19. Whole-study context: COVID-19 samples from acute and convalescent phases originated in the United States, Italy and Spain. PBMCs, B-cell-depleted T cells, or T cells provided the cDNA or gDNA that made up the material.

The chain couples TRBV11-2 to TRBJ2-7; a possible D gene is TRBD2 (6 bases). Sequencing was done on a sample of peripheral blood. This clonotype was obtained from a man aged 45 to 65 with acute or convalescent COVID-19. The CDR3 here is CASTQAGAYEQYF. The CDR3 DNA follows: TGTGCCAGTACCCAAGCGGGCGCCTACGAGCAGTACTTC.